Each of the 23 T cell receptor beta chains below was sequenced from the same sample in a study of blood T cell repertoires in COVID-19. Produced via immunoSEQ multiplex PCR; TCRdb's table is partial and in-frame only. The sample yields over 150,000 clones, 85% to 90% seen once. Sequencing was performed on PBMCs or T cells enriched from blood (not recorded which). These receptor sequences come from a man aged 35 to 55 who had recovered from COVID-19.

The genes are TRBV11-2 and TRBJ2-7; 7 bases map to TRBD2. The ends lost 3 bases at V and 0 bases at J; junction bases unmatched: 5. CDR1 and CDR2 (germline): SGHAT, FQNNGV. The CDR3 runs 15 residues. The CDR3 reads CASSFASGPSYEQYF. Here the CDR3 DNA reads TGTGCCAGCAGCTTCGCTAGCGGTCCCTCCTACGAGCAGTACTTC.

The gene calls are TRBV7-2 and TRBJ1-4; 9 bases fit TRBD1. CDR3 length: 16 amino acids. CDR1 SGHTA and CDR2 FQGNSA come from the germline V gene. The V gene end was trimmed by 4 bases and the J gene end by 1 base; junction bases not matched to a gene: 4. Here the CDR3 DNA reads TGTGCCAGCAGCTCCCAGGGACAGGGAACTAATGAAAAACTGTTTTTT. Protein product: CASSSQGQGTNEKLFF.

The J gene is TRBJ2-1, the V gene TRBV7-2, with 7 bases aligning to TRBD1. V was clipped by 5 bases and J by 0 bases; unmatched bases: 4. This CDR3 comprises 15 residues. In germline, CDR1 is SGHTA, CDR2 FQGNSA. CDR3 DNA sequence: TGTGCCAGCAGCCGTTGGGACAGCTCCTACAATGAGCAGTTCTTC. It translates to CASSRWDSSYNEQFF.

The chain is built from TRBV3-1 (or the pseudogene TRBV3-2) and TRBJ2-2; 7 positions match TRBD1. The CDR3 has 13 amino acids. The germline V gene encodes CDR1 LGHDT and CDR2 YNNKEL (reference sequence). The V gene end was trimmed by 3 bases and the J gene end by 7 bases; junction bases not matched to a gene: 2. CDR3 in DNA: TGTGCCAGCAGCCACAGGGGGAGCGGGGAGCTGTTTTTT. It translates to CASSHRGSGELFF.

The chain recombines TRBV30 with TRBJ2-1; TRBD2 matches 11 bases. CDR3 size: 13 residues. Per germline, CDR1 GTSNPN and CDR2 SVGIG (reference sequence). The ends lost 8 bases at V and 6 bases at J; junction bases unmatched: 6. The CDR3 DNA is TGTGCCACACTAGCGGGAGCTGGCAATGAGCAGTTCTTC. Its translation: CATLAGAGNEQFF.

The chain links TRBV27 to TRBJ2-3; the match to TRBD2 covers 8 bases. J lost 1 base, V lost 3 bases, and 12 bases had no gene match. The CDR3 consists of 18 residues. The germline V gene encodes CDR1 MNHEY and CDR2 SMNVEV (reference sequence). The CDR3 DNA reads TGTGCCAGCAGTTTCACCCTAAGCGGGAGTGAGGGCACAGATACGCAGTATTTT. This translates into CASSFTLSGSEGTDTQYF.

This clone was detected only once. The chain recombines TRBV7-8 with TRBJ1-1; D ambiguous. With 6 bases removed from V and 12 bases from J, the gap between germline ends came to 17 bases. CDR3 length: 12 residues. Germline V gene data show CDR1 as SGHVS and CDR2 as FQNEAQ. In DNA form, the CDR3 reads TGTGCCAGCAGAGGTGTGGGGAGGGAAACTTTCTTT. Amino acid sequence: CASRGVGRETFF. The complete variable domain, with remaining parts taken from reference TRBV7-8 and TRBJ1-1, reads GAGVSQSPRYKVAKRGQDVALRCDPISGHVSLFWYQQALGQGPEFLTYFQNEAQLDKSGLPSDRFFAERPEGSVSTLKIQRTQQEDSAVYLCASRGVGRETFFGQGTRLTVV.

The chain employs TRBV7-9 and TRBJ2-1; D remains unclear. V lost 5 bases and J 6 bases, leaving 20 bases between the germline ends. This CDR3 spans 16 amino acids. The germline V gene has CDR1 SEHNR and CDR2 FQNEAQ (reference sequence). The CDR3 region has the DNA TGTGCCAGCAGCCCCGCGGTTGGGTTCGGGTTCAATGAGCAGTTCTTC. As protein: CASSPAVGFGFNEQFF.

The chain employs TRBV3-1 (or the pseudogene TRBV3-2) and TRBJ1-5, with no clear D. Germline V gene data show CDR1 as LGHDT and CDR2 as YNNKEL (reference sequence). The CDR3 has 13 residues. The germline V and J ends were trimmed by 0 bases and 6 bases, with 6 bases remaining between them. This CDR3 reads CASSQDLGQPQHF. In nucleotides, the CDR3 is TGTGCCAGCAGCCAAGATCTAGGTCAGCCCCAGCATTTT.

The chain uses TRBV27 and TRBJ1-4; the match to TRBD1 covers 9 bases. Germline CDR1 MNHEY, CDR2 SMNVEV (reference sequence). The CDR3 consists of 15 residues. Trimming at V came to 5 bases and at J to 8 bases, leaving 9 bases not matched to a gene. The CDR3, as DNA: TGTGCCAGCAGTCCCCCCGGGACAGGGCAAGAAAAACTGTTTTTT. Protein sequence: CASSPPGTGQEKLFF.

The sample holds one count of this clone. The chain recombines TRBV19 with TRBJ1-1, with a weak D call TRBD1 (6 bases). Germline V gene lookup returns CDR1 LNHDA and CDR2 SQIVND (reference sequence). Trimming pared 7 bases from V and 4 bases from J, leaving 13 bases between. CDR3 size: 13 residues. The CDR3 protein is CASMSTGSTEAFF. The DNA of the CDR3 is TGTGCCAGTATGTCGACAGGAAGCACTGAAGCTTTCTTT.

This sequence joins TRBV19 and TRBJ1-2; the D gene is possibly TRBD1 (6 bases). CDR3 size: 13 residues. The V and J ends lost 3 bases and 6 bases respectively, with 11 bases between them. CDR1 and CDR2 from the germline V gene are LNHDA and SQIVND (reference sequence). The CDR3 here is CASSIGGPHGYTF. The CDR3, as DNA: TGTGCCAGTAGTATCGGGGGGCCACATGGCTACACCTTC.

The gene calls are TRBV3-1 (or the pseudogene TRBV3-2) and TRBJ1-5; D ambiguous. Trimming took off 1 base at V and 10 bases at J, with 14 bases between the two ends. The CDR3 covers 14 residues. Per germline, CDR1 LGHDT and CDR2 YNNKEL (reference sequence). The CDR3 nucleotides are TGTGCCAGCAGCCAAGGCCCAGGCCCTTTTCCCCAGCATTTT. Translating it yields CASSQGPGPFPQHF.

The CDR3 nucleotides read TGTGCCTCAACTCGGGGTCCTAATGAAAAACTGTTTTTT. Its translation: CASTRGPNEKLFF. The rearrangement links TRBV28 to TRBJ1-4; D is uncertain. The CDR3 spans 13 residues. V lost 11 bases and J 3 bases, leaving 13 bases between the germline ends. Germline-derived CDR1 and CDR2 are MDHEN and SYDVKM.

The CDR3 nucleotides are TGTGCCAGCAGCTCTAGGGGGAGCTCCTACGAGCAGTACTTC. It is translated as CASSSRGSSYEQYF. V is TRBV13 and J is TRBJ2-7; the D gene is possibly TRBD1 (6 bases). V was pared by 4 bases and J by 0 bases, with 10 bases between. Per germline, CDR1 PRHDT and CDR2 FYEKMQ (reference sequence). The length of the CDR3 is 14 residues.

The chain combines TRBV30 with TRBJ2-5; 8 nucleotides match TRBD2. CDR3 length equals 14 residues. Germline-derived CDR1 and CDR2 are GTSNPN and SVGIG (reference sequence). V was pared by 4 bases and J by 5 bases, with 9 bases of the junction left unmatched. CDR3 loop: CAWTSGLGLETQYF. The CDR3 bases are TGTGCCTGGACTAGCGGGCTAGGACTCGAGACCCAGTACTTC.

The rearrangement links TRBV27 to TRBJ2-7; tentative D call: TRBD1 (5 bases). Looked up from germline, CDR1 is MNHEY and CDR2 is SMNVEV (reference sequence). V shed 6 bases and J shed 2 bases, with 17 bases lying between them. The CDR3 contains 15 residues. Here the CDR3 DNA reads TGTGCCAGCAGCACGATCCGACAGACTCCCTACGAGCAGTACTTC. This sequence encodes CASSTIRQTPYEQYF.

The chain uses TRBV28 and TRBJ1-2; 7 bases map to TRBD1. The CDR3 is 13 residues long. Unmatched junction bases numbered 8, after V lost 6 bases and J lost 7 bases. Germline lookup yields CDR1 MDHEN and CDR2 SYDVKM. The CDR3 spells CASSPRTGFGYTF. CDR3 DNA: TGTGCCAGCAGCCCGCGGACAGGTTTTGGCTACACCTTC.

This chain connects TRBV13 to TRBJ2-3, with 13 bases that match TRBD2. Germline V gives CDR1 PRHDT, CDR2 FYEKMQ (reference sequence). The CDR3 is 17 amino acids. Unmatched junction bases numbered 10, after V lost 5 bases and J lost 5 bases. CDR3 nucleotide sequence: TGTGCCAGCAGCGGAACGGGACTAGCGGGAAGGGGAGATACGCAGTATTTT. Encoded protein: CASSGTGLAGRGDTQYF.

The rearrangement joins TRBV19 to TRBJ2-1; 9 bases align to TRBD1. CDR3 length: 13 amino acids. V trimming: 6 bases; J trimming: 7 bases; junction bases outside the gene matches: 4. The germline CDR1 and CDR2 sequences are LNHDA and SQIVND (reference sequence). CDR3 DNA sequence: TGTGCCAGTAGCCGGACAGGGGCGAATGAGCAGTTCTTC. It encodes CASSRTGANEQFF.

The chain recombines TRBV6-5 with TRBJ1-5; 7 bases agree with TRBD1. The junction had 7 bases not matched to a gene; V was cut back by 6 bases and J by 2 bases. The CDR3 has 15 residues. Germline CDR1 is MNHEY and CDR2 is SVGAGI. Here the CDR3 DNA reads TGTGCCAGCAGCTACAGGGGAGGGGGCAATCAGCCCCAGCATTTT. Amino acids: CASSYRGGGNQPQHF.

The chain is built from TRBV19 and TRBJ1-5; 8 bases are a match to TRBD1. The CDR3 is made up of 15 amino acids. Germline CDR1 reads LNHDA; CDR2 reads SQIVND (reference sequence). The ends lost 6 bases at V and 7 bases at J; junction bases unmatched: 11. The CDR3 spells CASSPSDRGGQPQHF. CDR3 nucleotides: TGTGCCAGTAGCCCCTCCGACAGGGGAGGACAGCCCCAGCATTTT.

The J gene is TRBJ2-7, the V gene TRBV6-5; 7 bases are shared with TRBD1. The CDR3 runs to 13 residues. Germline CDR1 and CDR2: MNHEY and SVGAGI. Trimming removed 2 bases from V and 6 bases from J; junction bases left unmatched: 4. The CDR3: CASSYRQGGEQYF. Here the CDR3 DNA reads TGTGCCAGCAGTTACAGACAGGGCGGCGAGCAGTACTTC.